The text below deals with one T cell receptor beta chain. Germline assignment: CDR1 LGHNA and CDR2 YNFKEQ. CDR3 size: 14 residues. With 4 bases removed from V and 8 bases from J, the gap between germline ends came to 17 bases. This entry comes from a study of shared T cell receptors in the human thymus. Generated by immunoSEQ multiplex PCR, the TCRdb table keeps only in-frame clones and is missing some. Of about 500,000 clones listed, about 84% are singletons. The sample was also reused in another study, on human thymus T cells. That source notes: The donors were infants in Finland with congenital heart defects, otherwise immunologically healthy. Thymus pieces cut out during corrective heart surgery were the tissue that was used.

The TCR sequence derives from a boy younger than two with a congenital heart defect. The rearrangement joins TRBV4-2 to TRBJ1-2; D is perhaps TRBD1 (5 bases). Material for sequencing was thymocytes. CDR3 protein: CASSLPMETDGYTF. CDR3 DNA sequence: TGTGCCAGCAGCCTCCCAATGGAGACAGACGGCTACACCTTC.